Presented here are 10 T cell receptor beta chains from one specimen sequenced in a study of T cell changes during pregnancy in multiple sclerosis (dated by TCRdb to the late 2010s). The library was generated by the immunoSEQ multiplex PCR assay. TCRdb carries this immuneACCESS record with in-frame sequences only. Its versions omit some clonotypes, under half of them owing to an unresolved V gene in the studies checked, with the rest unexplained. In this sample the table shows 55,000 to 75,000 clones, just over 90% of which occur a single time. About 1.6% of the sample is held by the ten biggest clonotypes. The sequences come from peripheral blood, collected after pregnancy. The receptor set was obtained from a female donor with multiple sclerosis, enrolled in a pregnancy study.

V is TRBV5-4 and J is TRBJ2-7, with 7 bases identical to TRBD2. CDR3 length: 14 amino acids. Germline loops: CDR1 SGHNT, CDR2 YYREEE (reference sequence). Trimming removed 0 bases from V and 1 base from J; junction bases left unmatched: 1. The CDR3 sequence: CASSLASGSYEQYF. CDR3 nucleotides: TGTGCCAGCAGCTTGGCTAGCGGTTCCTACGAGCAGTACTTC.

This clone was seen just once. In DNA, the CDR3 is TGTGCCAGCAGCCAGGGTGCTGGAAACACCATATATTTT. Translation: CASSQGAGNTIYF. The chain couples TRBV6-1 to TRBJ1-3; a weak D match, TRBD1 (5 bases). The CDR3 runs 13 residues. V was shortened by 6 bases and J by 2 bases, with 8 bases between the two germline ends. The germline V gene encodes CDR1 MNHNS and CDR2 SASEGT.

The chain has TRBV5-1 and TRBJ2-5, with D tentatively TRBD2 (6 bases). With the DNA end fitting TRBJ2-7 better, the J assignment may be wrong. The length of the CDR3 is 13 residues. CDR1 SGHRS and CDR2 YFSETQ come from the germline V gene. CDR3 nucleotide sequence: TGCGCCAGCAGCTTGGGGACTACTACCGAGCAGTACTTC. Translation: CASSLGTTTEQYF.

The chain carries TRBV5-1 and TRBJ2-1, with TRBD2 matching over 8 bases. Trimming removed 0 bases from V and 2 bases from J; junction bases left unmatched: 7. CDR1 is SGHRS, CDR2 YFSETQ, per germline. This CDR3 has 17 amino acids. The CDR3 reads CASSLDITSGAYNEQFF. The CDR3 DNA reads as TGCGCCAGCAGCTTGGATATAACTAGCGGAGCCTACAATGAGCAGTTCTTC.

The chain links TRBV4-1 to TRBJ2-7; 9 bases map to TRBD1. Germline V gene lookup returns CDR1 MGHRA and CDR2 YSYEKL. V lost 11 bases, J lost 0 bases, and 14 bases stayed unmatched. The CDR3 is 16 residues long. The CDR3 here is CAYRGTGTGTSYEQYF. CDR3 DNA: TGCGCCTACAGGGGGACCGGGACAGGGACCTCCTACGAGCAGTACTTC.

The chain employs TRBV11-3 and TRBJ2-2; a weak D match, TRBD1 (5 bases). The ends were cut back, 5 bases at V and 4 bases at J, with 17 bases in the middle. The length of the CDR3 is 16 residues. The germline V gene has CDR1 SGHNT and CDR2 YENEEA. The CDR3 loop reads CASSPRVGQGTGELFF. For the CDR3, the DNA is TGTGCCAGCAGCCCTAGGGTTGGCCAGGGCACCGGGGAGCTGTTTTTT.

The chain couples TRBV5-4 to TRBJ2-4, with 7 bases that match TRBD2. The CDR3 totals 14 residues. V gave up 0 bases and J gave up 4 bases; unmatched junction bases: 1. In germline, CDR1 is SGHNT, CDR2 YYREEE (reference sequence). The CDR3 loop reads CASSLGEGKNIQYF. The DNA for the CDR3 is TGTGCCAGCAGCTTGGGGGAGGGGAAAAACATTCAGTACTTC.

The genes are TRBV28 and TRBJ2-7; a weak D match, TRBD1 (6 bases). This CDR3 is built from 15 residues. The germline CDR1 and CDR2 sequences are MDHEN and SYDVKM. V was shortened by 7 bases and J by 3 bases, with 19 bases between the two germline ends. This chain's CDR3 is CASTRPGHKLYEQYF. The DNA for the CDR3 is TGTGCCAGCACCCGACCGGGACATAAACTCTACGAGCAGTACTTC.

The chain joins TRBV7-2 to TRBJ2-7, with TRBD2 matching 12 bases. This CDR3 spans 16 amino acids. V was clipped by 4 bases and J by 2 bases; unmatched bases: 6. Germline V gene sequence: CDR1 SGHTA, CDR2 FQGNSA. The DNA of the CDR3 is TGTGCCAGCAGCTACGGGACTAGCGGGCAACCCTACGAGCAGTACTTC. Amino acid sequence: CASSYGTSGQPYEQYF.

This clone was counted only a few times. The chain combines TRBV27 with TRBJ1-5; D is unclear. Germline V gives CDR1 MNHEY, CDR2 SMNVEV (reference sequence). The CDR3 sequence is 12 residues long. Trimming removed 3 bases at V and 4 bases at J, with 4 bases between. Written as DNA, the CDR3 is TGTGCCAGCAGTTTCCAAAATCAGCCCCAGCATTTT. Translation gives CASSFQNQPQHF.